This T cell receptor (beta chain) was recorded in a study of cytomegalovirus exposure and HLA in healthy donors. About this clone itself: Its antigen is unknown.

Overall study findings and caveats: In vitro confirmation showed three CMV-associated chains to be CMV antigen specific.

Germline V gene data show CDR1 as SGHAT and CDR2 as FQNNGV. This CDR3 is 13 amino acids long. V lost 8 bases to trimming and J lost 5 bases, with 15 bases between them. Assay used: immunoSEQ multiplex PCR; TCRdb lists only in-frame clones, some missing. The sample gives tens of thousands of clones, around 97% of which show up once; 2% to 2.5% is in the top ten. Sequencing used PBMCs. This sequence originates from a man in his late teens or twenties in good health and CMV-seronegative. The V and J genes are TRBV11-2 and TRBJ1-1, with D possibly being TRBD1 (6 bases). The CDR3: CASWGQGWTEAFF. CDR3 DNA sequence: TGTGCCAGCTGGGGCCAGGGGTGGACTGAAGCTTTCTTT. Filled out from reference TRBV11-2 and TRBJ1-1, the complete variable domain reads EAGVAQSPRYKIIEKRQSVAFWCNPISGHATLYWYQQILGQGPKLLIQFQNNGVVDDSQLPKDRFSAERLKGVDSTLKIQPAKLEDSAVYLCASWGQGWTEAFFGQGTRLTVV.